This record covers a single T cell receptor beta chain. The sample originates from a study of shared clonotypes between healthy human individuals. The CDR3 runs 16 residues. Trimming removed 5 bases from V and 4 bases from J, with 17 bases in between. Per germline, CDR1 SEHNR and CDR2 FQNEAQ (reference sequence). Profiled with immunoSEQ multiplex PCR; TCRdb holds only in-frame clones, not every one. There are around 2.1 million clones in the sample; more than 90% occur only once, and 0.13% lies in the top ten. This receptor was obtained from a man younger than 35 in good health. The chain carries TRBV7-9 and TRBJ2-2, with a weak D call TRBD2 (7 bases). The sample consisted of naive CD4+ T cells sorted from blood. Subset denoted: CD45RA+ positively selected. CDR3 DNA sequence: TGTGCCAGCAGCCCTCCCGGGGGGCTTGGCACCGGGGAGCTGTTTTTT. Translation gives CASSPPGGLGTGELFF.